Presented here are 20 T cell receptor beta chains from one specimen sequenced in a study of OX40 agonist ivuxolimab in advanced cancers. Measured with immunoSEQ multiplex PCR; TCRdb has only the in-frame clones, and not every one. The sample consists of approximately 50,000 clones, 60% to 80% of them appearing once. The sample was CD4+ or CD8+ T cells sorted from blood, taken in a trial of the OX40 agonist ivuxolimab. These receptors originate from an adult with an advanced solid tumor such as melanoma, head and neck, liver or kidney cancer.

CDR3 sequence (DNA): TGCAGCGTCCTAACTAGCGGACAAGAGACCCAGTACTTC. This encodes CSVLTSGQETQYF. This chain connects TRBV29-1 to TRBJ2-5, with 8 bases that match TRBD2. The CDR3 contains 13 residues. V shed 6 bases and J 2 bases; nucleotides not matched to a gene: 5. Per germline, CDR1 SQVTM and CDR2 ANQGSEA.

Here the CDR3 reads CASSQDLRGAGETQYF. The CDR3 DNA is TGCGCCAGCAGCCAAGATCTTCGGGGGGCCGGAGAGACCCAGTACTTC. This chain uses TRBV4-3 with TRBJ2-5; weak D call: TRBD2 (7 bases). V lost 0 bases, J lost 4 bases, and 15 bases lay in between. CDR1 and CDR2 from the germline V gene are LGHNA and YSLEER. This CDR3 is built from 16 residues.

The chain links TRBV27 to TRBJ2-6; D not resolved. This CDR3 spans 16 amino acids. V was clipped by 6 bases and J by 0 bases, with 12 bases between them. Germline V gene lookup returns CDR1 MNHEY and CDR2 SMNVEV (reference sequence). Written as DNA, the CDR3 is TGTGCCAGCAGAAGTGGAATCAGCTCTGGGGCCAACGTCCTGACTTTC. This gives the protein CASRSGISSGANVLTF.

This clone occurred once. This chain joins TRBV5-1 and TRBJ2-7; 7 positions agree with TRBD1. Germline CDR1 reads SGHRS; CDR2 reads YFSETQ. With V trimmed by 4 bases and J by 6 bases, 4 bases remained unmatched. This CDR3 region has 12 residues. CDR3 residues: CASSPGTAEQYF. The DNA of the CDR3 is TGCGCCAGCAGCCCGGGGACAGCCGAGCAGTACTTC.

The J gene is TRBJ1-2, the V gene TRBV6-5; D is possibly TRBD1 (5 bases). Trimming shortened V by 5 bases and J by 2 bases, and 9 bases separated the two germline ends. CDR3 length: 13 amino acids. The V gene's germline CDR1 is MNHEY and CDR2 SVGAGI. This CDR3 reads CASSAQGNYGYTF. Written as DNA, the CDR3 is TGTGCCAGCAGTGCTCAGGGAAACTATGGCTACACCTTC.

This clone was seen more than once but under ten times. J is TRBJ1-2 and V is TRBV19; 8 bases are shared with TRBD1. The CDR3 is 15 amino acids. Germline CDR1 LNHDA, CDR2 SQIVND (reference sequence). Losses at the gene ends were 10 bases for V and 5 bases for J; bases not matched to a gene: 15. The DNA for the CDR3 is TGTGCCATTTCCGGCGGGGACAGGCTATTTTATGGCTACACCTTC. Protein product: CAISGGDRLFYGYTF.

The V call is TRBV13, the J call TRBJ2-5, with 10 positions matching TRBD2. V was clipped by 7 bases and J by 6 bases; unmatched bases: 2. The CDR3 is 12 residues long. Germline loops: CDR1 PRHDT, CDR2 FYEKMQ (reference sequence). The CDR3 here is CASTTSGKTQYF. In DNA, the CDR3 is TGTGCCAGCACCACTAGCGGGAAGACCCAGTACTTC.

The CDR3 coding sequence is TGTGCCAGTAGTCAGGGGGGCCAGGAGACCCAGTACTTC. It encodes CASSQGGQETQYF. The V and J genes are TRBV19 and TRBJ2-5, with a tentative D call TRBD1 (7 bases). Germline CDR1 and CDR2: LNHDA and SQIVND (reference sequence). V was trimmed by 5 bases and J by 5 bases, leaving 12 bases between them. CDR3 length equals 13 residues.

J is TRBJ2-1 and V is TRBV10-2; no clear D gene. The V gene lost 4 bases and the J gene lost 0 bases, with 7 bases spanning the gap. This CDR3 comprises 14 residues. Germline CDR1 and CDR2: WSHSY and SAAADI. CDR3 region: CASSVISSYNEQFF. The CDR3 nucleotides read TGCGCCAGCAGTGTAATCTCCTCCTACAATGAGCAGTTCTTC.

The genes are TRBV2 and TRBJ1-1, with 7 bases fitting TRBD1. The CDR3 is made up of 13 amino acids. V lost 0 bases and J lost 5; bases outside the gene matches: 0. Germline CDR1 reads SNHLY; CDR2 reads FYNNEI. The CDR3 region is CASSEARGTEAFF. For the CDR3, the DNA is TGTGCCAGCAGTGAAGCCAGGGGGACTGAAGCTTTCTTT.

This chain's CDR3 is CASSLAGGQETQYF. Here the CDR3 DNA reads TGTGCCAGCAGCTTAGCGGGGGGGCAAGAGACCCAGTACTTC. The chain carries TRBV7-9 and TRBJ2-5; TRBD2 matches at 7 bases. The CDR3 contains 14 residues. V shed 0 bases and J 2 bases; nucleotides not matched to a gene: 0. The germline V gene encodes CDR1 SEHNR and CDR2 FQNEAQ (reference sequence).

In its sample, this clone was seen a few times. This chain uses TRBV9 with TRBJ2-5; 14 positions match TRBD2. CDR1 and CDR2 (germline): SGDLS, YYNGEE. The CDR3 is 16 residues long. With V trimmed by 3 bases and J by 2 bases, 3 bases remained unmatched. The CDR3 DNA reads TGTGCCAGCAGCGAGCGGACTAGCGGGGGGCAAGAGACCCAGTACTTC. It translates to CASSERTSGGQETQYF.

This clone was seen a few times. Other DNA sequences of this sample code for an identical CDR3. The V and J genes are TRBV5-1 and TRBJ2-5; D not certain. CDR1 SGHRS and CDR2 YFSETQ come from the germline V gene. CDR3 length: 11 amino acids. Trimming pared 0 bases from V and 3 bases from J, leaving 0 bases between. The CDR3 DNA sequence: TGCGCCAGCAGCTTGGAAGAGACCCAGTACTTC. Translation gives CASSLEETQYF.

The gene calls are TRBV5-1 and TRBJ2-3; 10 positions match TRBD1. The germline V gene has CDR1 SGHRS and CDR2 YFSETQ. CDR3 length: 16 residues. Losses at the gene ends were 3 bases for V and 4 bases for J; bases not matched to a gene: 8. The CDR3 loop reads CASSSMTGGDSDTQYF. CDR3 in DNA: TGCGCCAGCAGCTCGATGACAGGGGGCGATTCAGATACGCAGTATTTT.

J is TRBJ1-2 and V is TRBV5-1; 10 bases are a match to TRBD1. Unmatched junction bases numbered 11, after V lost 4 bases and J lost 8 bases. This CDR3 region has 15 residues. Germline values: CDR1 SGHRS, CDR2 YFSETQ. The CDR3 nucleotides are TGCGCCAGCAGCCCAGAGGGACAGGGGTTTCTCGGCTACACCTTC. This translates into CASSPEGQGFLGYTF.

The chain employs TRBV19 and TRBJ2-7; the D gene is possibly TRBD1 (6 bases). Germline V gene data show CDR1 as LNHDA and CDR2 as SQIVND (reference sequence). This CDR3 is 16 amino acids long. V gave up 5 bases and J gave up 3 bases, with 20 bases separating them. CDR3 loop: CASSSGQNPPYYEQYF. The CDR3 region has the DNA TGTGCCAGTAGTTCCGGACAGAACCCACCTTACTACGAGCAGTACTTC.

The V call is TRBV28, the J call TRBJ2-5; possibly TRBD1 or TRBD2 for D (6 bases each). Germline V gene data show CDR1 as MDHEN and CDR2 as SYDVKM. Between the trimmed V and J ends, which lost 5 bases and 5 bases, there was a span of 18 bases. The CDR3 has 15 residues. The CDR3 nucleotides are TGTGCCAGCAGTCCGCGGGACACACGTATGGAGACCCAGTACTTC. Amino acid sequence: CASSPRDTRMETQYF.

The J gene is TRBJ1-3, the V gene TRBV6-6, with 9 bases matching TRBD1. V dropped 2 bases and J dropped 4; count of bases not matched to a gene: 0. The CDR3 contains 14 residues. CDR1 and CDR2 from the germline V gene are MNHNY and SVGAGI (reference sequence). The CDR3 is CASSYGTGGNTIYF. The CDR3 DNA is TGTGCCAGCAGTTACGGGACAGGGGGAAACACCATATATTTT.

CDR3 sequence (DNA): TGTGCCAGCAGTTACTCGTCCGTTACCAATCAGCCCCAGCATTTT. Protein sequence: CASSYSSVTNQPQHF. The rearrangement links TRBV6-5 to TRBJ1-5, with unresolved D. Germline CDR1 MNHEY, CDR2 SVGAGI. V gave up 0 bases and J gave up 3 bases, with 9 bases separating them. CDR3 length: 15 residues.

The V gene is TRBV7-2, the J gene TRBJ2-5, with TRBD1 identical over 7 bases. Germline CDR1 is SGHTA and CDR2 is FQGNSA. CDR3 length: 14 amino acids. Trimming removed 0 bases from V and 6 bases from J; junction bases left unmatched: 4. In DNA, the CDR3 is TGTGCCAGCAGCTTAGCCAGGGGGATGAAGACCCAGTACTTC. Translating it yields CASSLARGMKTQYF.